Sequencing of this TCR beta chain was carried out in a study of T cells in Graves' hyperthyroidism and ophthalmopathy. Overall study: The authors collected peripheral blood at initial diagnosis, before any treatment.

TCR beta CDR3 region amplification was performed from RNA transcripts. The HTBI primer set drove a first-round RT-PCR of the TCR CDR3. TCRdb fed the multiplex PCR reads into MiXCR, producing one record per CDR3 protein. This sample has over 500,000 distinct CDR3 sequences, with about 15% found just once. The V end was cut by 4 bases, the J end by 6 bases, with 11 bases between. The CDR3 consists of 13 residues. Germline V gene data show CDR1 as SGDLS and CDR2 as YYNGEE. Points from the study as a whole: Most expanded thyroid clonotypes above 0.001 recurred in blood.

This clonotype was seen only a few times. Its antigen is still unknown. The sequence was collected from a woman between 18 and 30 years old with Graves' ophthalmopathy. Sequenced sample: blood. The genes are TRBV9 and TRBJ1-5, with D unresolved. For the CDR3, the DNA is TGTGCCAGCAGCCTGGAGGTAGGTCAGCCCCAGCATTTT. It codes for CASSLEVGQPQHF.